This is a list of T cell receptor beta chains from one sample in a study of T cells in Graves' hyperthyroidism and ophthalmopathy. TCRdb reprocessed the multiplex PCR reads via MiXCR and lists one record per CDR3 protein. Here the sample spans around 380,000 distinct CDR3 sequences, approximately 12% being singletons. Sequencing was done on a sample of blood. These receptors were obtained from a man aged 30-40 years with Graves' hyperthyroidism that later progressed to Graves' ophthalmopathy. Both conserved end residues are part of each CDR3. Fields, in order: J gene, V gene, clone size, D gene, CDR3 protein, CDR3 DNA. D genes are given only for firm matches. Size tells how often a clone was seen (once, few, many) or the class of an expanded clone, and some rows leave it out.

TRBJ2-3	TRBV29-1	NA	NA	CSVLLWGADTQYF	TGCAGCGTTCTCCTTTGGGGGGCAGATACGCAGTATTTT
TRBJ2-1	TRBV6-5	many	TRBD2	CASSYRWRGAVYEQFF	TGTGCCAGCAGTTACCGCTGGCGGGGGGCCGTCTATGAGCAGTTCTTC
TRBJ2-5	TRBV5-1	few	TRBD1	CASSLGTGFETQYF	TGCGCCAGCAGCTTGGGGACAGGGTTCGAGACCCAGTACTTC
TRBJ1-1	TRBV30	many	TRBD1	CAWSVTGGTEAFF	TGTGCCTGGAGTGTAACAGGGGGCACTGAAGCTTTCTTT
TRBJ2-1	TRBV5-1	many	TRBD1	CASSMDRHNEQFF	TGCGCCAGCAGCATGGACAGGCACAATGAGCAGTTCTTC
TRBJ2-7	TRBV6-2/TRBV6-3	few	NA	CASIHHTGISYEQYF	TGTGCCAGCATTCATCATACAGGGATTTCGTACGAGCAGTACTTC
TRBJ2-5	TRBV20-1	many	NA	CSARWLQETQYF	TGCAGTGCTAGGTGGCTCCAAGAGACCCAGTACTTC
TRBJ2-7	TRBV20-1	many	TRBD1	CSARVTGAAYEQYF	TGCAGTGCTAGAGTGACAGGGGCGGCTTACGAGCAGTACTTC
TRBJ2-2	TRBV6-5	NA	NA	CASSYSTDRELFF	TGTGCCAGCAGTTACTCGACAGACCGGGAGCTGTTTTTT
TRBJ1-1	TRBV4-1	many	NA	CASSQDGRVNTEAFF	TGCGCCAGCAGCCAAGATGGGAGGGTGAACACTGAAGCTTTCTTT
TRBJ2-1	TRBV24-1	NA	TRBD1	CATSDKGQGGYEQFF	TGTGCCACCAGTGATAAAGGACAGGGGGGGTATGAGCAGTTCTTC
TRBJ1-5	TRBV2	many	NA	CASKGNSNQPQHF	TGTGCCAGCAAGGGGAATAGCAATCAGCCCCAGCATTTT
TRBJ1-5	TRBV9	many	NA	CASSEGGGNQPQHF	TGTGCCAGCAGCGAGGGAGGGGGCAATCAGCCCCAGCATTTT
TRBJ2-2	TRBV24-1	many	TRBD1	CATSDFGTGNTGELFF	TGTGCCACCAGTGATTTCGGGACAGGGAACACCGGGGAGCTGTTTTTT
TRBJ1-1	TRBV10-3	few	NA	CAIAKDRQNTEAFF	TGTGCCATCGCAAAGGACAGACAGAACACTGAAGCTTTCTTT
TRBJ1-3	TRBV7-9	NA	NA	CASSLSDTIYF	TGTGCCAGCAGCTTGTCAGACACCATATATTTT
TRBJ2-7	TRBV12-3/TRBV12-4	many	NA	CASSRAHEQYF	TGTGCCAGCAGCCGAGCTCACGAGCAGTACTTC
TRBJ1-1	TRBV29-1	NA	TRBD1	CSVETGVRVGAFF	TGCAGCGTTGAGACAGGGGTGAGAGTTGGAGCTTTCTTT
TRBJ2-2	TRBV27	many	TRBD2	CASSLSIAGVLFF	TGTGCCAGCAGTTTATCGATAGCGGGGGTGCTGTTTTTT
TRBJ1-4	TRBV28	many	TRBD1	CASSSSTGPNEKLFF	TGTGCCAGCAGTTCCTCGACAGGGCCTAATGAAAAACTGTTTTTT
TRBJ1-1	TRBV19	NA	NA	CASSISGGLGNTEAFF	TGTGCCAGTAGTATATCCGGGGGATTGGGGAACACTGAAGCTTTCTTT
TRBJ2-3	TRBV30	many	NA	CAWSVKDTQYF	TGTGCCTGGAGTGTCAAGGATACGCAGTATTTT
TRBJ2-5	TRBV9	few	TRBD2	CASSVAGGGKETQYF	TGTGCCAGCAGCGTAGCGGGGGGGGGCAAAGAGACCCAGTACTTC